The 10 T cell receptor beta chains below come from one sample, sequenced in a study of blood T cell repertoires in COVID-19 (dated by TCRdb to 2019 to 2021). Library construction relied on the immunoSEQ multiplex PCR assay. The clones in this table, taken by TCRdb from immuneACCESS, are in-frame only. Not every clone is retained; where verified, under half of the shortfall comes from an unresolved V gene, and the cause of the rest is unknown. The sample table records 75,000 or so clones; roughly 84% of these occur just once. Clones ranked in the top ten supply 3.5% to 4% of the sample. The sequencing sample was made of peripheral blood. The origin of the receptors is a man aged 45 to 65 with acute or convalescent COVID-19.

CDR3 in DNA: TGTGCCAGTAGTAGGGGACAGGGGGCTAACACCGGGGAGCTGTTTTTT. Translation gives CASSRGQGANTGELFF. J is TRBJ2-2 and V is TRBV19; 12 positions agree with TRBD1. CDR1 and CDR2 from the germline V gene are LNHDA and SQIVND (reference sequence). Unmatched junction bases numbered 2, after V lost 4 bases and J lost 2 bases. CDR3 size: 16 residues.

The chain carries TRBV7-2 and TRBJ1-3; 7 nucleotides agree with TRBD1. CDR3 size: 15 residues. Trimming at V came to 5 bases and at J to 2 bases, leaving 6 bases not matched to a gene. Germline CDR1 SGHTA, CDR2 FQGNSA. The CDR3 DNA reads as TGTGCCAGCAGCACCCAGGGGGGCCCTGGAAACACCATATATTTT. Protein: CASSTQGGPGNTIYF.

This chain joins TRBV7-2 and TRBJ1-5, with 10 bases matching TRBD1. CDR3 size: 16 residues. Looked up from germline, CDR1 is SGHTA and CDR2 is FQGNSA. V gave up 4 bases and J gave up 3 bases; unmatched junction bases: 6. The CDR3 region has the DNA TGTGCCAGCAGCTCGGACAGGGGGAATATCAATCAGCCCCAGCATTTT. As protein: CASSSDRGNINQPQHF.

This clone was counted between two and nine times. Here the CDR3 reads CASSYSGRLNTEAFF. The CDR3 bases are TGTGCCAGCAGTTACTCGGGCCGACTGAACACTGAAGCTTTCTTT. The rearrangement uses TRBV6-6 and TRBJ1-1; D gene unclear. Germline CDR1 and CDR2: MNHNY and SVGAGI (reference sequence). The CDR3 is 15 amino acids. V lost 0 bases, J lost 0 bases, and 8 bases lay in between.

The V and J genes are TRBV24-1 and TRBJ2-1; 9 nucleotides agree with TRBD2. This CDR3 is 16 amino acids long. V shed 1 base and J 7 bases; nucleotides not matched to a gene: 7. CDR1 is KGHDR and CDR2 is SFDVKD in the germline V gene. CDR3 loop: CATSDLGGGALNEQFF. DNA of the CDR3: TGTGCCACCAGTGATTTAGGCGGGGGGGCCTTAAATGAGCAGTTCTTC.

This chain links TRBV21-1 with TRBJ1-6; the table's D call of TRBD1 was not tested on the DNA. TRBV21-1 is a pseudogene locus. The CDR3 length is 16 residues. CDR3 in DNA: TGTGCCAGCAGCAAAGCGCAAAGGGGCGTGATTTCACCCCTCCACTTT. Protein sequence: CASSKAQRGVISPLHF.

The rearrangement joins TRBV7-3 to TRBJ2-2; D is unclear. V gave up 2 bases and J gave up 11 bases, with 9 bases separating them. The CDR3 loop spans 12 amino acids. Germline V CDR1 and CDR2: SGHTA, FQGTGA. CDR3 loop: CASSLDFSELFF. DNA of the CDR3: TGTGCCAGCAGCTTAGATTTTAGTGAGCTGTTTTTT.

The chain has TRBV5-4 and TRBJ2-7, with 8 bases lining up with TRBD2. The CDR3 consists of 14 residues. From germline, CDR1 is SGHNT and CDR2 YYREEE (reference sequence). The J segment lost 2 bases and the V segment lost 4 bases, leaving 5 bases of the junction unmatched. The CDR3: CASSPKLAAYEQYF. The CDR3 nucleotides read TGTGCCAGCAGCCCAAAACTAGCGGCCTACGAGCAGTACTTC.

The chain combines TRBV7-9 with TRBJ1-2; the D is unclear. The CDR3 length is 15 residues. Trimming cost V 5 bases and J 0 bases, with 13 bases left between them. Germline CDR1 SEHNR, CDR2 FQNEAQ (reference sequence). As DNA, the CDR3 is TGTGCCAGCAGCCGTTACTTGGACTCTAACTATGGCTACACCTTC. It encodes CASSRYLDSNYGYTF.

This rearrangement joins TRBV19 to TRBJ1-1, with D perhaps matching TRBD1 (5 bases). V lost 5 bases and J lost 7, with 17 bases in between. CDR1 LNHDA and CDR2 SQIVND come from the germline V gene (reference sequence). The CDR3 is 14 residues long. The CDR3 nucleotides are TGTGCCAGTAGTCCCTTGGGGCAGGCTGTTGAAGCTTTCTTT. It codes for CASSPLGQAVEAFF.